The present TCR beta chain was sequenced within a study of blood T cell repertoires in COVID-19. This CDR3 comprises 13 residues. The germline CDR1 and CDR2 sequences are MNHNS and SASEGT. V was cut by 3 bases and J by 4 bases, with 8 bases left in between. This clone was seen a handful of times. Which cohort a participant joined came from the clinical history participants gave. Original data processing: Estimation of nucleated cell counts relied on the amplification of reference gene primers. Sequenced by immunoSEQ multiplex PCR; TCRdb stores in-frame clones only, minus some. V and J calls and clone size are copied from that table; D and trimming were computed from the DNA. Among under 400,000 clones listed, 80% to 90% were seen once.

The origin of this receptor is a woman between 40 and 50 years old with acute COVID-19. Specimen: PBMCs or T cells enriched from blood (not recorded which). The chain links TRBV6-1 to TRBJ2-3, with D unclear. This CDR3 is CASSEASPDTQYF. CDR3 sequence (DNA): TGTGCCAGCAGTGAGGCCAGTCCAGATACGCAGTATTTT.